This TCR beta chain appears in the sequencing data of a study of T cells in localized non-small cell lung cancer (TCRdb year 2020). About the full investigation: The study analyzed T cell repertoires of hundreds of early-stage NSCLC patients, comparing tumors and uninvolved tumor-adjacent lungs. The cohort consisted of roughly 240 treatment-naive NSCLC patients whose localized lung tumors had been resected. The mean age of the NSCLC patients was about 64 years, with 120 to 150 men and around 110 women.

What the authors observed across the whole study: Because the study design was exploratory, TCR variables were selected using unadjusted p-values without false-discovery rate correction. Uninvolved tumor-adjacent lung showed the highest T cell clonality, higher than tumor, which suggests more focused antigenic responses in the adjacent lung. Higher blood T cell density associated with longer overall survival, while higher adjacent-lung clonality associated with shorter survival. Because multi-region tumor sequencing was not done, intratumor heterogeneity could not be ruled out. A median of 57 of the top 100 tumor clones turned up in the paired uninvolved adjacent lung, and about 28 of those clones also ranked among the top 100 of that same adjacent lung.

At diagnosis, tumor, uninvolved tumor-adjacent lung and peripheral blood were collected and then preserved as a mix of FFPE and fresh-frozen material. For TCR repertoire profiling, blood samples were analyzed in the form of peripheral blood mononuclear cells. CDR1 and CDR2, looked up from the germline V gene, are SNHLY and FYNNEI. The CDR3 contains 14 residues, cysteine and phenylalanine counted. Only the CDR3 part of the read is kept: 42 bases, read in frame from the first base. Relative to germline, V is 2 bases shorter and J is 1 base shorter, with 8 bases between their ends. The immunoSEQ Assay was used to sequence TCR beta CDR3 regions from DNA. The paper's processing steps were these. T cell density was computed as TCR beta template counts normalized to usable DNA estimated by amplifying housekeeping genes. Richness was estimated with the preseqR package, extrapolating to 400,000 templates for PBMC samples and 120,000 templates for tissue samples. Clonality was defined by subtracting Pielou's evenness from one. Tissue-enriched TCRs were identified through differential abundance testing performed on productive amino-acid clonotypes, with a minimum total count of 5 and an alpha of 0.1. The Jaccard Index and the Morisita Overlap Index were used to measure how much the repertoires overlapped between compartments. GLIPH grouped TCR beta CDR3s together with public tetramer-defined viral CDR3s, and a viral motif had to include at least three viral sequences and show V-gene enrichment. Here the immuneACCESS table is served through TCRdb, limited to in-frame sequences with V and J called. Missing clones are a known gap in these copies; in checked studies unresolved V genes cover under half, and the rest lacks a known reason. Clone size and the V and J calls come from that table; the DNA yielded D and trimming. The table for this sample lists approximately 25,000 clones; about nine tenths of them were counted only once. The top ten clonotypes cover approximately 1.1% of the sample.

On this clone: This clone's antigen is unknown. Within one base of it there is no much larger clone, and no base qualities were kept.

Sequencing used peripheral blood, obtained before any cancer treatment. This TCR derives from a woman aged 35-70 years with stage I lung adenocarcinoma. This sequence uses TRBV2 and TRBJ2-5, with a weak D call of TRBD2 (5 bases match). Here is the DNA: TGTGCCAGCAGTGAATTCGGGGTCCAAGAGACCCAGTACTTC. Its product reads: CASSEFGVQETQYF.